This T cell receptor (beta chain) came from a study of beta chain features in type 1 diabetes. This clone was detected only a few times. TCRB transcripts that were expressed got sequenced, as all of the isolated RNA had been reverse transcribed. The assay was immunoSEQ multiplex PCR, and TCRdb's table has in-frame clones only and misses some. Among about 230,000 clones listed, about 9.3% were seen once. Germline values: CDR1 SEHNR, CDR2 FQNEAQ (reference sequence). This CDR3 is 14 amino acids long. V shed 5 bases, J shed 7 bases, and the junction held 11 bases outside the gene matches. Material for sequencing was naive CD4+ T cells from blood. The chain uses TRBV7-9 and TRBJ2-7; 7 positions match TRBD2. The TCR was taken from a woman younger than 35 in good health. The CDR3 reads CASSHRTRRGEQYF. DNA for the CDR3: TGTGCCAGCAGCCATCGGACTAGGCGGGGGGAGCAGTACTTC. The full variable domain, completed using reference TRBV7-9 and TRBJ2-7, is DTGVSQNPRHKITKRGQNVTFRCDPISEHNRLYWYRQTLGQGPEFLTYFQNEAQLEKSRLLSDRFSAERPKGSFSTLEIQRTEQGDSAMYLCASSHRTRRGEQYFGPGTRLTVT.